This TCR beta chain derives from a study of human T cells and chemical hapten exposure. About the research overall: Minor volume differences among pooled libraries chiefly drove per-sample TCR yield variation. Whole-study results and caveats: TCRs above 1 in 1000 frequency stayed constant with DPC sensitization.

This clonotype was seen a handful of times. Its antigen is not known. CDR1 and CDR2 (germline): KGHSH, LQKENI. The CDR3 runs 14 residues. V was pared by 2 bases and J by 4 bases, with 10 bases between. Specified time point: pre-sensitization, week 0. The treatment: therapeutic diphenylcyclopropenone sensitization with weekly scalp DPC. TCRdb analysed the RACE reads with MiXCR anew, one entry per CDR3 protein. The repertoire holds around 350,000 distinct CDR3 sequences, with roughly 6% as singletons. This specimen consisted of whole blood, obtained in connection with sensitization to the hapten diphenylcyclopropenone (DPC). The V call is TRBV18, the J call TRBJ2-3; weak D call: TRBD1 (5 bases). The TCR originated in a woman aged 18-29 years with alopecia areata. Some clones in this sample may be carry-over from other donors' samples. The CDR3 nucleotides read TGTGCCAGCTCACCATCAGGGCGCTCAGATACGCAGTATTTT. It is translated as CASSPSGRSDTQYF.